This note documents a single T cell receptor (beta chain) sequence. The data were taken from a study of radiotherapy plus CTLA-4 blockade in lung cancer. The V segment lost 1 base and the J segment 4 bases; nucleotides outside the gene matches: 4. The CDR3 runs 15 residues. Germline CDR1 is MGHRA and CDR2 is YSYEKL. Some clones are missing from TCRdb's copy, which holds only in-frame ones; the method was immunoSEQ multiplex PCR. The sample lists 85,000 to 100,000 clones, around 84% occurring once. V is TRBV4-1 and J is TRBJ1-5, with TRBD1 matching 7 bases. The receptor was isolated from a human donor with non-small cell lung cancer that progressed on radiotherapy plus ipilimumab. This specimen consisted of peripheral blood, obtained from a patient treated with radiotherapy plus ipilimumab. The CDR3 DNA sequence: TGCGCCAGCAGCCAAGTGGCAGGGGGGAATCAGCCCCAGCATTTT. Translated: CASSQVAGGNQPQHF.